These 8 T cell receptor beta chains came from one sample sequenced in a study of OX40 agonist ivuxolimab in advanced cancers. The method was immunoSEQ multiplex PCR; TCRdb's version includes in-frame clones alone and lacks a portion of them. This table holds about 120,000 clones, just over 90% found once. The sample in question was CD4+ or CD8+ T cells sorted from blood, obtained in a trial of the OX40 agonist ivuxolimab. The receptors were sampled from an adult with an advanced solid tumor such as melanoma, head and neck, liver or kidney cancer.

The chain joins TRBV7-2 to TRBJ2-5, with TRBD1 matching over 7 bases. Germline loops: CDR1 SGHTA, CDR2 FQGNSA. The V segment lost 5 bases and the J segment 6 bases; nucleotides outside the gene matches: 12. The CDR3 is 15 amino acids. CDR3 amino acids: CASSRSRGQSQTQYF. The CDR3 region has the DNA TGTGCCAGCAGCCGTAGCAGGGGACAGTCCCAGACCCAGTACTTC.

This chain connects TRBV7-6 to TRBJ2-3; 8 positions match TRBD2. This CDR3 spans 16 amino acids. Germline-derived CDR1 and CDR2 are SGHVS and FNYEAQ. Unmatched junction bases numbered 13, after V lost 6 bases and J lost 5 bases. In DNA, the CDR3 is TGTGCCAGCAGTCCCCGGATGGCGGGAGGAGGAGATACGCAGTATTTT. This translates into CASSPRMAGGGDTQYF. The whole variable domain, remainder taken from reference TRBV7-6 and TRBJ2-3, is GAGVSQSPRYKVTKRGQDVALRCDPISGHVSLYWYRQALGQGPEFLTYFNYEAQQDKSGLPNDRFSAERPEGSISTLTIQRTEQRDSAMYRCASSPRMAGGGDTQYFGPGTRLTVL.

The chain carries TRBV18 and TRBJ2-5, with no clear D. Trimming removed 2 bases from V and 4 bases from J, with 5 bases in between. The CDR3 runs to 12 residues. Germline V gene lookup returns CDR1 KGHSH and CDR2 LQKENI. Written as DNA, the CDR3 is TGTGCCAGCTCACCAGGTCGAGAGACCCAGTACTTC. It codes for CASSPGRETQYF.

The rearrangement uses TRBV5-1 and TRBJ2-7, with a possible D match to TRBD2 (5 bases). Trimming took 0 bases from V and 3 from J, leaving 13 bases between them. Per germline, CDR1 SGHRS and CDR2 YFSETQ. CDR3 length: 15 amino acids. CDR3 region: CASSLGATGNYEQYF. CDR3 nucleotides: TGCGCCAGCAGCTTGGGCGCTACGGGAAACTACGAGCAGTACTTC.

This chain joins TRBV6-5 and TRBJ1-2, with a possible D match to TRBD1 (5 bases). V lost 5 bases and J lost 4, with 11 bases in between. This CDR3 has 13 residues. CDR1 is MNHEY, CDR2 SVGAGI, per germline. CDR3 residues: CASSPGGSYGYTF. Written as DNA, the CDR3 is TGTGCCAGCAGTCCGGGGGGGTCCTATGGCTACACCTTC.

This rearrangement joins TRBV27 to TRBJ1-1, with TRBD1 as a possible D gene (6 bases). This CDR3 is 14 amino acids long. Germline V gives CDR1 MNHEY, CDR2 SMNVEV (reference sequence). The V gene lost 1 base and the J gene lost 6 bases, with 12 bases spanning the gap. In DNA form, the CDR3 reads TGTGCCAGCAGTTTATACGTCAGGGGCGCTGAAGCTTTCTTT. It encodes CASSLYVRGAEAFF.

The table lists this clone with a count of one. The chain is built from TRBV14 and TRBJ2-1; D possibly uses TRBD1 or TRBD2 (5 bases each). The CDR3 has 16 amino acids. V lost 1 base to trimming and J lost 9 bases, with 19 bases between them. Germline assignment: CDR1 SGHDN and CDR2 FVKESK. CDR3 sequence reads: CASSQVRGTAESEQFF. The DNA for the CDR3 is TGTGCCAGCAGCCAAGTTAGAGGGACGGCCGAGAGTGAGCAGTTCTTC.

This chain uses TRBV5-8 with TRBJ1-5; 9 positions match TRBD1. Germline values: CDR1 SGHTS, CDR2 YDEGEE. Losses at the gene ends were 4 bases for V and 2 bases for J; bases not matched to a gene: 7. This CDR3 has 16 residues. CDR3 DNA sequence: TGTGCCAGCAGCCTGTATAGGACAGGGGGCAATCAGCCCCAGCATTTT. This translates into CASSLYRTGGNQPQHF.